The T cell receptor (beta chain) described here comes from a study of shared T cell receptors in the human thymus. Clones were sequenced by immunoSEQ multiplex PCR, and TCRdb holds only the in-frame ones, with some missing. The data show about 660,000 clones, roughly 90% seen once. Trimming stripped 8 bases from V and 0 bases from J, with 8 bases between. Germline V gives CDR1 MNHEY, CDR2 SVGAGI. The CDR3 length is 12 residues. The sample also formed part of further work on human thymus T cells. As that report states: Donation was from healthy Finnish infants who were having corrective surgery that addressed congenital heart defects. Thymic samples were excised during corrective heart operations. Across thymic and blood repertoires, the usage of V and J genes appeared to be biased.

Sequencing input: thymocytes. The J gene is TRBJ2-7, the V gene TRBV6-5; D possibly corresponds to TRBD2 (5 bases). The sequence came from a boy under two years old with a congenital heart defect. The CDR3 spells CASSGISYEQYF. CDR3 nucleotides: TGTGCCAGCTCGGGGATCTCCTACGAGCAGTACTTC.